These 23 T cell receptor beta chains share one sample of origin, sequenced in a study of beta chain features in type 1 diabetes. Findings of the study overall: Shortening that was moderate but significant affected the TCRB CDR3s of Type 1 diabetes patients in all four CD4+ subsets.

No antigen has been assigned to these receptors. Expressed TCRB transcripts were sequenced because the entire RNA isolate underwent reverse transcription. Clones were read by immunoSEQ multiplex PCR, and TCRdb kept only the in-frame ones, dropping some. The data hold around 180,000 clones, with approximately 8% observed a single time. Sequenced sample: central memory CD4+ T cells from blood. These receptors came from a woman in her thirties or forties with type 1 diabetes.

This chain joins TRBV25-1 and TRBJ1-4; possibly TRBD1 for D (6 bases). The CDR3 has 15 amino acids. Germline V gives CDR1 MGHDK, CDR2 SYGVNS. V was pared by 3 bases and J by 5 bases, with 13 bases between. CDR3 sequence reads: CASSDPTGKNEKLFF. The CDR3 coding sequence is TGTGCCAGCAGTGACCCGACAGGAAAAAATGAAAAACTGTTTTTT. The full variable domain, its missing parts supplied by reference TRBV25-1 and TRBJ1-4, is EADIYQTPRYLVIGTGKKITLECSQTMGHDKMYWYQQDPGMELHLIHYSYGVNSTEKGDLSSESTVSRIRTEHFPLTLESARPSHTSQYLCASSDPTGKNEKLFFGSGTQLSVL.

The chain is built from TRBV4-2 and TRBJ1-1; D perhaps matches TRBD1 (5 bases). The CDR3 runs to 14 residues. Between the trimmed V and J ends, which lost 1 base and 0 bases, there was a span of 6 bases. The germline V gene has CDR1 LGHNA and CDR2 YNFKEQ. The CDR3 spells CASSQGGMNTEAFF. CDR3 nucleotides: TGTGCCAGCAGCCAAGGGGGCATGAACACTGAAGCTTTCTTT.

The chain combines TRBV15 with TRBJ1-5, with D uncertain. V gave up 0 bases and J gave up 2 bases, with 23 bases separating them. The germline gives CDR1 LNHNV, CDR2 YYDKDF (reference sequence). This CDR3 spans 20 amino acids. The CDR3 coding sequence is TGTGCCACCAGCAGAGATCAAAGGGAGGCAACCCAAGTCGGCAATCAGCCCCAGCATTTT. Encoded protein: CATSRDQREATQVGNQPQHF.

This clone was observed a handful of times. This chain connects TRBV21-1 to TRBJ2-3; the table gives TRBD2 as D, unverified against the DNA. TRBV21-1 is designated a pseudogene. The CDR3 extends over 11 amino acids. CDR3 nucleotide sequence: TGTGCCAGCAGCCCGACAGATACGCAGTATTTT. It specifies CASSPTDTQYF.

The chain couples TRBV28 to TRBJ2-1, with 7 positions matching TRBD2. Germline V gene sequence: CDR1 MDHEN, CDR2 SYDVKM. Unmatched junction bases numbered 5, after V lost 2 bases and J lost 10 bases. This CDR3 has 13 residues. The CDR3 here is CASSLLREGEQFF. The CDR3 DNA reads TGTGCCAGCAGTTTACTCAGGGAGGGCGAGCAGTTCTTC.

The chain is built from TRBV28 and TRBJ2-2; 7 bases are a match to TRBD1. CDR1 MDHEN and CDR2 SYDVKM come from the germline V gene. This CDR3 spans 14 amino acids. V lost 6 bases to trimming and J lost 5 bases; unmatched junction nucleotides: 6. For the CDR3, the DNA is TGTGCCAGCAGAACGGGACAGCTAACCGGGGAGCTGTTTTTT. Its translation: CASRTGQLTGELFF. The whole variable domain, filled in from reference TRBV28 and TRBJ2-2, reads DVKVTQSSRYLVKRTGEKVFLECVQDMDHENMFWYRQDPGLGLRLIYFSYDVKMKEKGDIPEGYSVSREKKERFSLILESASTNQTSMYLCASRTGQLTGELFFGEGSRLTVL.

DNA of the CDR3: TGTGCCAGCAGGGGCACAGGGAGTAGAGATACGCAGTATTTT. Protein sequence: CASRGTGSRDTQYF. The chain has TRBV7-2 and TRBJ2-3, with D possibly matching TRBD1 (6 bases). V was shortened by 6 bases and J by 5 bases, with 15 bases between the two germline ends. There are 14 residues in the CDR3. The V gene's germline CDR1 is SGHTA and CDR2 FQGNSA.

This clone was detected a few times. The chain's CDR3 is CASSPNREVQYF. The CDR3 nucleotides are TGTGCCAGCTCACCTAACAGGGAAGTGCAGTACTTC. This rearrangement joins TRBV18 to TRBJ2-7; maybe TRBD1 (6 bases). Germline V gives CDR1 KGHSH, CDR2 LQKENI. The CDR3 is made up of 12 amino acids. V shed 3 bases and J shed 9 bases, with 12 bases lying between them.

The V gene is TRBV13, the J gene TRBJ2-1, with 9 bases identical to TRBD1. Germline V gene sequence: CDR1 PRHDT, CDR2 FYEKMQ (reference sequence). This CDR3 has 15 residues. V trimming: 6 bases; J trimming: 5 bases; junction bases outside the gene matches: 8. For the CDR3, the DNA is TGTGCCAGCAGAACACTCCGGGACAGGGACAATGAGCAGTTCTTC. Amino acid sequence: CASRTLRDRDNEQFF.

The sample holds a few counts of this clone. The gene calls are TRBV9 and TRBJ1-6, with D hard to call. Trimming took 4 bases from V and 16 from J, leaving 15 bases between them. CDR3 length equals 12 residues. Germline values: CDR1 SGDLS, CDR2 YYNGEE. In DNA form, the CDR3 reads TGTGCCAGCAGCCCCCCGGCCGGAGAACTCCACTTT. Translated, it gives CASSPPAGELHF. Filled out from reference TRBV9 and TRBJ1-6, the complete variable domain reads DSGVTQTPKHLITATGQRVTLRCSPRSGDLSVYWYQQSLDQGLQFLIQYYNGEERAKGNILERFSAQQFPDLHSELNLSSLELGDSALYFCASSPPAGELHFGNGTRLTVT.

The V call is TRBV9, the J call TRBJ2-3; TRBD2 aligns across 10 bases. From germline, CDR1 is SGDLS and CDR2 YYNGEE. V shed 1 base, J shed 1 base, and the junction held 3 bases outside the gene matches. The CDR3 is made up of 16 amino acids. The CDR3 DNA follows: TGTGCCAGCAGCGTATTCCTAGCGGGGGGCACAGATACGCAGTATTTT. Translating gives CASSVFLAGGTDTQYF.

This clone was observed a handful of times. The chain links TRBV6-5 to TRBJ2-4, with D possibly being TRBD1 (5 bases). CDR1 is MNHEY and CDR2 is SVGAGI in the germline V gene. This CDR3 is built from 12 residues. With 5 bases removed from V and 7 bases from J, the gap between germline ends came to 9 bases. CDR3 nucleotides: TGTGCCAGCAGTCAGGGTCAGAACATTCAGTACTTC. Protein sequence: CASSQGQNIQYF.

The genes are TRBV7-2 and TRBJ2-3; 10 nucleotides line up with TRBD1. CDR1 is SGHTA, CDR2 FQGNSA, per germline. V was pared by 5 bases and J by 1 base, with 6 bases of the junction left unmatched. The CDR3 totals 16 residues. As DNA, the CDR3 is TGTGCCAGCAGCCTCTCCGGGACAGGGGGCACAGATACGCAGTATTTT. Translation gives CASSLSGTGGTDTQYF.

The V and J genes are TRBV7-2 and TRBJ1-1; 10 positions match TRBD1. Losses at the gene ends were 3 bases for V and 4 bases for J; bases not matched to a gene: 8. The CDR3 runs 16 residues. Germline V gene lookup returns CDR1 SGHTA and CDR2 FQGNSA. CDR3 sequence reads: CASSFRPGQGTTEAFF. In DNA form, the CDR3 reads TGTGCCAGCAGCTTCCGGCCGGGACAGGGGACCACTGAAGCTTTCTTT. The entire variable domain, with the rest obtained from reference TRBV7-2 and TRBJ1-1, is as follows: GAGVSQSPSNKVTEKGKDVELRCDPISGHTALYWYRQSLGQGLEFLIYFQGNSAPDKSGLPSDRFSAERTGGSVSTLTIQRTQQEDSAVYLCASSFRPGQGTTEAFFGQGTRLTVV.

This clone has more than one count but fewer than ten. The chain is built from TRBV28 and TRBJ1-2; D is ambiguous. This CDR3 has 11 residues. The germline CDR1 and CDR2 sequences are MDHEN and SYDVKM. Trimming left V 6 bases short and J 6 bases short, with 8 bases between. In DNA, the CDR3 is TGTGCCAGCAGCGAAGCTCATGGCTACACCTTC. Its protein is CASSEAHGYTF.

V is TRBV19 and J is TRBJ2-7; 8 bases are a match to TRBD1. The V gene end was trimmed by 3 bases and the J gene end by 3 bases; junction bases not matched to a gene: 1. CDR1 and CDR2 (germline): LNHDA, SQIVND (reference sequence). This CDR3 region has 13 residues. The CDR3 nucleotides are TGTGCCAGTAGTATCGGACAGGGCTACGAGCAGTACTTC. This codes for CASSIGQGYEQYF.

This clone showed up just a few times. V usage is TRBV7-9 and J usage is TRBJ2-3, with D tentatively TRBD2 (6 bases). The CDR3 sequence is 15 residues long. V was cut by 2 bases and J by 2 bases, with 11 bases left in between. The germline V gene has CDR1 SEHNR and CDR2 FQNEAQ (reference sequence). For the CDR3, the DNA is TGTGCCAGCAGCTTACTGGGCGGGGCCACAGATACGCAGTATTTT. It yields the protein CASSLLGGATDTQYF.

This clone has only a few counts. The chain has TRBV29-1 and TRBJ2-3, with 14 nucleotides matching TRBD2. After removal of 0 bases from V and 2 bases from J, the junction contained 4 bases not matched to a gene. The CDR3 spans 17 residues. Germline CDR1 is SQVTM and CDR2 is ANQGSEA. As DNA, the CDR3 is TGCAGCGTTGAAGATCCGGGACTAGCGGGAGCCACAGATACGCAGTATTTT. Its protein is CSVEDPGLAGATDTQYF.

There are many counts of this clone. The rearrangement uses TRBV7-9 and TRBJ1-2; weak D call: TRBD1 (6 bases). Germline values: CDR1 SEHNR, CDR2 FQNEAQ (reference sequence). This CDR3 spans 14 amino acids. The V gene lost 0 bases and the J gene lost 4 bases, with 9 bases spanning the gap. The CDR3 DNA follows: TGTGCCAGCAGCTTAGCGCAGGGGAGCTATGGCTACACCTTC. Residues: CASSLAQGSYGYTF.

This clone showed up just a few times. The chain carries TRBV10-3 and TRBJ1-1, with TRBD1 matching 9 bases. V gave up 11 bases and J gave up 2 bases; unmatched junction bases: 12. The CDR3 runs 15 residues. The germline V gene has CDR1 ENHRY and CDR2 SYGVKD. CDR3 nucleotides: TGTGCCTCCAAACCGGGACAGGGACCCAACACTGAAGCTTTCTTT. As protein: CASKPGQGPNTEAFF.

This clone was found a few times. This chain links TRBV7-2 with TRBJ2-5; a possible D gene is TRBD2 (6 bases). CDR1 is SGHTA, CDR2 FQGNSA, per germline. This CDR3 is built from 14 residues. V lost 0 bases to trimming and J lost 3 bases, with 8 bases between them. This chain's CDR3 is CASSLARLEETQYF. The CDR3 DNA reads TGTGCCAGCAGCTTAGCTCGACTAGAAGAGACCCAGTACTTC.

The CDR3 region is CASSYTRTGGAGYTF. The CDR3 DNA sequence: TGTGCCAGCAGTTACACAAGGACAGGGGGCGCTGGCTACACCTTC. V usage is TRBV6-5 and J usage is TRBJ1-2, with 11 nucleotides matching TRBD1. The germline gives CDR1 MNHEY, CDR2 SVGAGI. V lost 2 bases and J lost 7; bases outside the gene matches: 6. The CDR3 length is 15 residues.

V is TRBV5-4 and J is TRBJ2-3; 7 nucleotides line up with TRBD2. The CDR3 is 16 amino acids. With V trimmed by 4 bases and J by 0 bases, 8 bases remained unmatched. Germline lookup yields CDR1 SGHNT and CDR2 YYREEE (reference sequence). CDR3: CASSLATSASTDTQYF. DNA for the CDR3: TGTGCCAGCAGCCTGGCAACTAGCGCTAGCACAGATACGCAGTATTTT.